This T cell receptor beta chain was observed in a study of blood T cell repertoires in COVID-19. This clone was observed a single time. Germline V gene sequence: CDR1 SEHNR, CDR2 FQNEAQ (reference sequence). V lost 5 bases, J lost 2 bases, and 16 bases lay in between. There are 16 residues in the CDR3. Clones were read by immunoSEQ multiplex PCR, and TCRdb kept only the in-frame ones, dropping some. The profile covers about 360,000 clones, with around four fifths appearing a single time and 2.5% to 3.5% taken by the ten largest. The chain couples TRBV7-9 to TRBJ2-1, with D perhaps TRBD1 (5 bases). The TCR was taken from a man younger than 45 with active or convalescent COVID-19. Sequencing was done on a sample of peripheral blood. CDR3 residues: CASSVQVLSPYNEQFF. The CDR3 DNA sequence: TGTGCCAGCAGCGTACAGGTCCTTAGCCCCTACAATGAGCAGTTCTTC.